This T cell receptor (beta chain) was captured by sequencing in a study of post-analysis software for immune sequencing data. Study-wide background: Clinical courses comprised relapsing-remitting, secondary progressive and progressive-relapsing multiple sclerosis.

CDR3 length equals 16 residues. Germline CDR1 and CDR2: MGHRA and YSYEKL. V lost 1 base and J lost 2, with 13 bases in between. The study's findings and limits: Under the F measure, samples that were prepared in one batch clustered strongly together. Controls showed significantly higher normalized Chao1 diversity than did multiple sclerosis patients. Included in a set of roughly five TRBV segments more frequent in patients than controls were TRBV5-6, TRBV5-1 and TRBV20-1.

The TCR beta cDNA libraries carried unique molecular identifiers. The authors obtained roughly 500,000 cDNA molecules from approximately 1 to 10 million T cells. In TCRdb, the PCR reads were re-called with MiXCR into one record per CDR3 protein. Of more than 350,000 distinct CDR3 sequences detected, 30% to 40% appear once; the ten largest clones hold around 8%. A word on this clonotype: Its matching antigen is unknown.

The sample was blood. This clonotype was sampled from a girl aged 2 to 9 with multiple sclerosis. This chain uses TRBV4-1 with TRBJ2-3, with D possibly being TRBD2 (5 bases). The CDR3 here is CASSQARGPATDTQYF. Here the CDR3 DNA reads TGCGCCAGCAGCCAAGCTCGGGGTCCGGCCACAGATACGCAGTATTTT.